The T cell receptor beta chain under discussion was sequenced for a study of T cell responses to AZD1222 COVID-19 vaccine. The protocol was immunoSEQ multiplex PCR, while the TCRdb copy is restricted to in-frame clones and leaves out a portion. The table lists 70,000 or so clones, around 79% of them singletons, with over 20% in the top ten. The V segment lost 5 bases and the J segment 3 bases; nucleotides outside the gene matches: 5. This CDR3 is 14 amino acids long. CDR1 is SGHAT, CDR2 FQDESV, per germline (reference sequence). With respect to this clone: Its specificity is unknown.

Study-level points and caveats: Repertoires were obtained solely post-peak T cell response. Only a handful of AZD1222 recipients, six or seven in all, had baseline seropositivity. With two AZD1222 doses given, Spike-specific TCR breadth and depth both rose.

The receptor was isolated from an adult in good health. V gene TRBV11-1 combines with J gene TRBJ2-7; 9 nucleotides match TRBD2. Source: peripheral blood, taken on day 0 of MenACWY control vaccination. The CDR3 DNA sequence: TGTGCCAGCAGCCCTGGGACTAGCTACTACGAGCAGTACTTC. Amino acid sequence: CASSPGTSYYEQYF. The full variable domain, rest sourced from reference TRBV11-1 and TRBJ2-7, is EAEVAQSPRYKITEKSQAVAFWCDPISGHATLYWYRQILGQGPELLVQFQDESVVDDSQLPKDRFSAERLKGVDSTLKIQPAELGDSAMYLCASSPGTSYYEQYFGPGTRLTVT.